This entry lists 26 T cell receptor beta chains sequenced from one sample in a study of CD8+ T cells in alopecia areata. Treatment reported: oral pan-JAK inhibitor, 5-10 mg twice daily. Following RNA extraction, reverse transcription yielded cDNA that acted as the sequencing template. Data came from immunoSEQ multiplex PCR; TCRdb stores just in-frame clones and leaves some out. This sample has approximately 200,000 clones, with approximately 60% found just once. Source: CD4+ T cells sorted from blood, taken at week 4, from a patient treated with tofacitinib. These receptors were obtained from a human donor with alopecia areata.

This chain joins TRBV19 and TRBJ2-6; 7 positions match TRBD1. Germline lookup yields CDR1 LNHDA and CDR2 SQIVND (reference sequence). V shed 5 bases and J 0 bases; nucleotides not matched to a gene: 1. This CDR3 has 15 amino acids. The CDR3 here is CASSRQGSGANVLTF. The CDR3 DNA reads TGTGCCAGTAGTCGACAGGGCTCTGGGGCCAACGTCCTGACTTTC.

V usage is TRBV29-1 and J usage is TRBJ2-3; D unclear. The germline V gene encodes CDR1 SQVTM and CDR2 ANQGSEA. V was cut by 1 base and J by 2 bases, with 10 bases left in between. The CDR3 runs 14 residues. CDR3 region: CSVEGATTTDTQYF. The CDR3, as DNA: TGCAGCGTTGAAGGTGCCACGACCACAGATACGCAGTATTTT.

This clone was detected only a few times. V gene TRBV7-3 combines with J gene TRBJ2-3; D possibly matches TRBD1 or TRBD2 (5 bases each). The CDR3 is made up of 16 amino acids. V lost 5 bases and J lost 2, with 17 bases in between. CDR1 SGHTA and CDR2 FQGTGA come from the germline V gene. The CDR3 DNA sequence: TGTGCCAGCAGCCCTGGGACCAAAAGTACCACAGATACGCAGTATTTT. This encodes CASSPGTKSTTDTQYF.

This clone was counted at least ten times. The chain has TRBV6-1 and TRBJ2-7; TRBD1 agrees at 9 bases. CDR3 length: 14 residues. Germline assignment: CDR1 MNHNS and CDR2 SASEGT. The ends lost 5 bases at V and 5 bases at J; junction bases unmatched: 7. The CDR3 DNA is TGTGCCAGCAGTCTTGGGACAGGGAGAGACGAGCAGTACTTC. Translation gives CASSLGTGRDEQYF.

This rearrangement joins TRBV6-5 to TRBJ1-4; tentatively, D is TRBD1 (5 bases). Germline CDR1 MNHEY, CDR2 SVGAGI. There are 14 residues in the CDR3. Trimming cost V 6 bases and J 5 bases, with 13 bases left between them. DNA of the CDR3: TGTGCCAGCAGAAGGTCGTGGGGGAATGAAAAACTGTTTTTT. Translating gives CASRRSWGNEKLFF.

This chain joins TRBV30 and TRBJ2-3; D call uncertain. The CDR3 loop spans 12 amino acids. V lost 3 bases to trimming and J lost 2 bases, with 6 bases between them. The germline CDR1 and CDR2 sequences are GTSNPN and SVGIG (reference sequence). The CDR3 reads CAWSPLTDTQYF. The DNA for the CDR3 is TGTGCCTGGAGCCCCCTCACAGATACGCAGTATTTT.

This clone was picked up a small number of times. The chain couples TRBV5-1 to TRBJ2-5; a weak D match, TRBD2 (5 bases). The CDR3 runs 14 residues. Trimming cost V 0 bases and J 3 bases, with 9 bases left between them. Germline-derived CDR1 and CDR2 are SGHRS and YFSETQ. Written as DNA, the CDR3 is TGCGCCAGCAGCTTGGTGTGGGGAGAAGAGACCCAGTACTTC. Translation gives CASSLVWGEETQYF. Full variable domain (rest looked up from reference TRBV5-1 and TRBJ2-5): KAGVTQTPRYLIKTRGQQVTLSCSPISGHRSVSWYQQTPGQGLQFLFEYFSETQRNKGNFPGRFSGRQFSNSRSEMNVSTLELGDSALYLCASSLVWGEETQYFGPGTRLLVL.

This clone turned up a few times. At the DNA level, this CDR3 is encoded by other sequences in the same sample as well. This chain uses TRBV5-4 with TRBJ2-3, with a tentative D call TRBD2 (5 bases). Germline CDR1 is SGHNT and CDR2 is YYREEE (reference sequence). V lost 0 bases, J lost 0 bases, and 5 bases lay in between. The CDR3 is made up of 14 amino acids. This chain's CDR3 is CASSLGGSTDTQYF. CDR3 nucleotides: TGTGCCAGCAGCTTGGGCGGGAGCACAGATACGCAGTATTTT. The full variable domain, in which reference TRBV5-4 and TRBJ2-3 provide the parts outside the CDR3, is ETGVTQSPTHLIKTRGQQVTLRCSSQSGHNTVSWYQQALGQGPQFIFQYYREEENGRGNFPPRFSGLQFPNYSSELNVNALELDDSALYLCASSLGGSTDTQYFGPGTRLTVL.

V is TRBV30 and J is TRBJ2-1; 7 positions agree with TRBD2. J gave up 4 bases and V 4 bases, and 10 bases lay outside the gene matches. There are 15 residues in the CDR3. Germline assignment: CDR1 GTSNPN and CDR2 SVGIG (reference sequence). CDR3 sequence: CAWTLIAGAYNEQFF. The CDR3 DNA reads TGTGCCTGGACCCTTATAGCGGGTGCGTACAATGAGCAGTTCTTC.

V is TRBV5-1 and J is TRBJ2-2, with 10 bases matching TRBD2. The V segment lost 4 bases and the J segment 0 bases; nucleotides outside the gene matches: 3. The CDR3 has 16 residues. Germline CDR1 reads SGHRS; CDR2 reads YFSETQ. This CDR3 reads CASSPSGGANTGELFF. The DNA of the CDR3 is TGCGCCAGCAGCCCTAGCGGGGGCGCGAACACCGGGGAGCTGTTTTTT.

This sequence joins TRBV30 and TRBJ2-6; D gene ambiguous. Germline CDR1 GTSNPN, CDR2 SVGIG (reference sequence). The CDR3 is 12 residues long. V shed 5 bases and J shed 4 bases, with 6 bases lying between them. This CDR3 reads CAWSAGANVLTF. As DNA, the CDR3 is TGTGCCTGGTCAGCCGGGGCCAACGTCCTGACTTTC. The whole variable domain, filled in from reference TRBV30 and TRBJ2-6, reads SQTIHQWPATLVQPVGSPLSLECTVEGTSNPNLYWYRQAAGRGLQLLFYSVGIGQISSEVPQNLSASRPQDRQFILSSKKLLLSDSGFYLCAWSAGANVLTFGAGSRLTVL.

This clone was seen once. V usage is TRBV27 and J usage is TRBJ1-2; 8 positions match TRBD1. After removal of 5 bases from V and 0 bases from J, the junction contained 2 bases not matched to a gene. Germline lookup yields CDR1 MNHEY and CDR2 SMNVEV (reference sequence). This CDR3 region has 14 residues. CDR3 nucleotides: TGTGCCAGCAGTCGGACAGGGTCTAACTATGGCTACACCTTC. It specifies CASSRTGSNYGYTF.

The CDR3 here is CAISEWTRYEQYF. The DNA of the CDR3 is TGTGCCATCAGTGAGTGGACACGCTACGAGCAGTACTTC. This sequence joins TRBV10-3 and TRBJ2-7, with a tentative D call TRBD1 (5 bases). CDR3 length: 13 amino acids. Germline V gene sequence: CDR1 ENHRY, CDR2 SYGVKD. Trimming left V 1 base short and J 3 bases short, with 7 bases between.

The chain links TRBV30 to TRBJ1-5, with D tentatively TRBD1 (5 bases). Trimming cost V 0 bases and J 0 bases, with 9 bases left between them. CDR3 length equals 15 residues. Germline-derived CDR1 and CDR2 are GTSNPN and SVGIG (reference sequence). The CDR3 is CAWSVPRASNQPQHF. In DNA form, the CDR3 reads TGTGCCTGGAGTGTACCCAGGGCTAGCAATCAGCCCCAGCATTTT.

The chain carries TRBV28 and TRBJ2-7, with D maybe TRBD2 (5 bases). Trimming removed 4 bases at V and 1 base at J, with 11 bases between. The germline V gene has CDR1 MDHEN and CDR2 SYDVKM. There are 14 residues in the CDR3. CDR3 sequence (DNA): TGTGCCAGCAGTTCGCCCGGGATTTCCTACGAGCAGTACTTC. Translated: CASSSPGISYEQYF.

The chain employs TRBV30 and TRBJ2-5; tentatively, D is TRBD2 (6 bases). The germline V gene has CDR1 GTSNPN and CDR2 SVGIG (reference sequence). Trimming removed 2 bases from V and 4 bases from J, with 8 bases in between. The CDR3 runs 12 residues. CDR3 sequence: CAWSPGVETQYF. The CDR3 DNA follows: TGTGCCTGGAGTCCGGGGGTAGAGACCCAGTACTTC.

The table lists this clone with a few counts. The CDR3 nucleotides are TGTGCCAGCAGCTTAAGAGGCAGTATGACTGAAGCTTTCTTT. This gives the protein CASSLRGSMTEAFF. V is TRBV7-2 and J is TRBJ1-1; D is unclear. CDR1 is SGHTA, CDR2 FQGNSA, per germline. This CDR3 region has 14 residues. The V and J ends lost 2 bases and 5 bases respectively, with 12 bases between them.

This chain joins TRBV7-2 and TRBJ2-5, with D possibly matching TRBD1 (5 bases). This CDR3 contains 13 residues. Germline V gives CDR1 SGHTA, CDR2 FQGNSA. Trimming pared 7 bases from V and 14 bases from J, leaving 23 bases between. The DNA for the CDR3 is TGTGCCAGCACAAATCTCGGGTGGGGCCCGACTTACTTC. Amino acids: CASTNLGWGPTYF.

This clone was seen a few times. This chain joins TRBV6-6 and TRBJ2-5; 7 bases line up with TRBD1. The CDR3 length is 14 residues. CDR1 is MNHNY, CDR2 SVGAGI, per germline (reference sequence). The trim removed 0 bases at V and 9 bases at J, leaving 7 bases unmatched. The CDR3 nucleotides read TGTGCCAGCAGTTACTCACAGGGGTCCGGGGCCCAGTACTTC. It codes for CASSYSQGSGAQYF.

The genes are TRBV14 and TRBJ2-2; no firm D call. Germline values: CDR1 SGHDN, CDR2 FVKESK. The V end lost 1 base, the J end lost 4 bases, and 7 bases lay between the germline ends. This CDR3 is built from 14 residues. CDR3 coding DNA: TGTGCCAGCAGCCAAGTTAGGCCCACCGGGGAGCTGTTTTTT. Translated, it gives CASSQVRPTGELFF.

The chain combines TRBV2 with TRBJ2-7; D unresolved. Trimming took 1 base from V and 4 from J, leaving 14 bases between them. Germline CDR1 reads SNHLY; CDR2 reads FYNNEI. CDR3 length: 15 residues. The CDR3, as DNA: TGTGCCAGCAGTGAAGATCTCGGGCTAAGGTACGAGCAGTACTTC. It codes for CASSEDLGLRYEQYF. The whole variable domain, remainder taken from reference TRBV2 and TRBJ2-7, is EPEVTQTPSHQVTQMGQEVILRCVPISNHLYFYWYRQILGQKVEFLVSFYNNEISEKSEIFDDQFSVERPDGSNFTLKIRSTKLEDSAMYFCASSEDLGLRYEQYFGPGTRLTVT.

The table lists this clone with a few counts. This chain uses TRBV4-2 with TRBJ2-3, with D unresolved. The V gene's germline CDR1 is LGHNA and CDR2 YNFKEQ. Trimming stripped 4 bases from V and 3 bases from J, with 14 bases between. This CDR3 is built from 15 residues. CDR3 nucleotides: TGTGCCAGCAGCCGGACCCCCGATGGGACAGATACGCAGTATTTT. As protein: CASSRTPDGTDTQYF.

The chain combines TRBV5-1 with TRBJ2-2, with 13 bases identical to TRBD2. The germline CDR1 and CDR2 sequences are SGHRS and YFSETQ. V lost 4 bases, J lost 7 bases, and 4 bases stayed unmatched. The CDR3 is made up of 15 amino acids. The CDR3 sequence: CASSQGTSGNGELFF. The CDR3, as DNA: TGCGCCAGCAGCCAAGGGACTAGCGGGAACGGGGAGCTGTTTTTT. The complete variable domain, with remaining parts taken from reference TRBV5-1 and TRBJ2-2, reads KAGVTQTPRYLIKTRGQQVTLSCSPISGHRSVSWYQQTPGQGLQFLFEYFSETQRNKGNFPGRFSGRQFSNSRSEMNVSTLELGDSALYLCASSQGTSGNGELFFGEGSRLTVL.

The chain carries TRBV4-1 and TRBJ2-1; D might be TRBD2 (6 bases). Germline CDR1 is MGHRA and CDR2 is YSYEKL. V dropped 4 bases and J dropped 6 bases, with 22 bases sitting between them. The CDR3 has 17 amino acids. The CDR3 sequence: CASSPSRLGSGVNEQFF. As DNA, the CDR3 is TGCGCCAGCAGCCCTAGCCGCTTGGGGTCGGGGGTCAATGAGCAGTTCTTC.

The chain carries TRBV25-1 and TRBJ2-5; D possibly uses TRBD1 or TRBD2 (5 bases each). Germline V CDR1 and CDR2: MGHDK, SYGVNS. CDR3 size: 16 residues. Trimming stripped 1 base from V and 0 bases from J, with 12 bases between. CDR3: CASSESQGTDQETQYF. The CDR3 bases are TGTGCCAGCAGTGAATCTCAAGGGACGGACCAAGAGACCCAGTACTTC. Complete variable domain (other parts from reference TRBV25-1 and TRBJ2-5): EADIYQTPRYLVIGTGKKITLECSQTMGHDKMYWYQQDPGMELHLIHYSYGVNSTEKGDLSSESTVSRIRTEHFPLTLESARPSHTSQYLCASSESQGTDQETQYFGPGTRLLVL.

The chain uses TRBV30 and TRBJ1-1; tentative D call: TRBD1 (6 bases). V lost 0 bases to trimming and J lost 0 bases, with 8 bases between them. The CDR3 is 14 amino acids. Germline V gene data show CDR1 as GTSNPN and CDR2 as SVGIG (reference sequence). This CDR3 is CAWSVGQLNTEAFF. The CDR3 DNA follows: TGTGCCTGGAGTGTGGGACAACTGAACACTGAAGCTTTCTTT.